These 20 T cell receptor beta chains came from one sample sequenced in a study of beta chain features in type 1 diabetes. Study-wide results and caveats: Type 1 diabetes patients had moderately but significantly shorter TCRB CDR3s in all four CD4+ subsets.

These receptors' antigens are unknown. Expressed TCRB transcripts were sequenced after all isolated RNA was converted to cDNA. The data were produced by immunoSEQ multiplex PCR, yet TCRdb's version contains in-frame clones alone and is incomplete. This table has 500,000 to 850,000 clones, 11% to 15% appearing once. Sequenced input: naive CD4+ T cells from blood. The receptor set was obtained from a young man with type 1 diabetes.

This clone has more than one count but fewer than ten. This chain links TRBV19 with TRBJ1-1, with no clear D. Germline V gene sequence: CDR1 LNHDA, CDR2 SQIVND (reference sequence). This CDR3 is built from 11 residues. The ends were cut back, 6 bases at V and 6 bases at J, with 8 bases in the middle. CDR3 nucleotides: TGTGCCAGTAGGGGGTGGGCTGAAGCTTTCTTT. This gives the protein CASRGWAEAFF.

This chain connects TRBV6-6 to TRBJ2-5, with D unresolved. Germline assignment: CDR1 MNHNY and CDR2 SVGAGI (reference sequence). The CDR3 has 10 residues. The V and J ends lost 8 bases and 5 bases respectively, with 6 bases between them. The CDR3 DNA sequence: TGTGCCAGCGGGGTTGAGACCCAGTACTTC. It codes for CASGVETQYF.

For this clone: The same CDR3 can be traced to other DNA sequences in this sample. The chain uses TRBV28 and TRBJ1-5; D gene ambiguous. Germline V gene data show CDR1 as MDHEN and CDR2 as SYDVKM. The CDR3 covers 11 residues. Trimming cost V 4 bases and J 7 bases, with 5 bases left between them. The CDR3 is CASSSGQPQHF. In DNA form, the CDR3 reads TGTGCCAGCAGTTCAGGCCAGCCCCAGCATTTT.

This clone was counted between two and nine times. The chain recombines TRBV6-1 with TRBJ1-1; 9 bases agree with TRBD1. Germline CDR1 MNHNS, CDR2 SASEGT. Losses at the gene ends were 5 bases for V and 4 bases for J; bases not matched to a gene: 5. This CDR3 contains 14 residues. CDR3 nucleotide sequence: TGTGCCAGCAGTCTGGACAGGGGCGGCACTGAAGCTTTCTTT. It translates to CASSLDRGGTEAFF.

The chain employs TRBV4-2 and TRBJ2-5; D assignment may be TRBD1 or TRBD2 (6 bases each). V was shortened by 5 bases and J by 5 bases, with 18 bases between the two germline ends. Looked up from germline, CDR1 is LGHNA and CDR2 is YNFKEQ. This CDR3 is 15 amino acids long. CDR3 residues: CASSFGGRAGETQYF. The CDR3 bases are TGTGCCAGCAGCTTCGGGGGCAGGGCCGGGGAGACCCAGTACTTC.

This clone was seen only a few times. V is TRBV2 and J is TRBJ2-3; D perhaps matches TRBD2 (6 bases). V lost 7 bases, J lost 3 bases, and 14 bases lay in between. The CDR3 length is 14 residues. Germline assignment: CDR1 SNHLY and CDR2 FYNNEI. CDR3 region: CASTLAPLTDTQYF. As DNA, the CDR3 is TGTGCCAGCACCCTAGCGCCTTTAACAGATACGCAGTATTTT.

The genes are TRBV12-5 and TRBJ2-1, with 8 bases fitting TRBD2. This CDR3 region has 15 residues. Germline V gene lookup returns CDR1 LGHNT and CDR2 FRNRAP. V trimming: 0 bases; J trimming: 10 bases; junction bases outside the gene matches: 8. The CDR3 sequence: CASGLVLAGAPEQFF. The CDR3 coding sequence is TGTGCTAGTGGTTTGGTCCTAGCGGGCGCCCCCGAGCAGTTCTTC. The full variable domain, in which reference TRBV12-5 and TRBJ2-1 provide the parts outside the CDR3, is DARVTQTPRHKVTEMGQEVTMRCQPILGHNTVFWYRQTMMQGLELLAYFRNRAPLDDSGMPKDRFSAEMPDATLATLKIQPSEPRDSAVYFCASGLVLAGAPEQFFGPGTRLTVL.

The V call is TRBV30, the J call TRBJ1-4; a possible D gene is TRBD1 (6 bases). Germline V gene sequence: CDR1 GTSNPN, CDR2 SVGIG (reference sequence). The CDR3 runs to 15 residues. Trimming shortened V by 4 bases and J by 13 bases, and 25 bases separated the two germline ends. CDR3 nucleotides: TGTGCCTGGACCCAACGAGGGTCGCAAAGGGGGGGACTGTTTTTT. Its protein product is CAWTQRGSQRGGLFF.

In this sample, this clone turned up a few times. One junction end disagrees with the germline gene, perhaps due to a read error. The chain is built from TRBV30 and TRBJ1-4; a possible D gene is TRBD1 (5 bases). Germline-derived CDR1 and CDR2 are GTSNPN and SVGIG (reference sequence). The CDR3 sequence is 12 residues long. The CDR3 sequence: CAWSRRQGSMIF. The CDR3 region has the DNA TGTGCCTGGAGTCGGAGGCAGGGATCCATGATTTTT.

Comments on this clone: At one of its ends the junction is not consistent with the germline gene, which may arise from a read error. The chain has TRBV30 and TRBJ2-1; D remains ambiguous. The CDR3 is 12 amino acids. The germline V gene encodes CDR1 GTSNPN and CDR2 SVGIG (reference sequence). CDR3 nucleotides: TGTGCCTGGAGTAACTCCTACGATGAGCAGTTCTTC. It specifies CAWSNSYDEQFF.

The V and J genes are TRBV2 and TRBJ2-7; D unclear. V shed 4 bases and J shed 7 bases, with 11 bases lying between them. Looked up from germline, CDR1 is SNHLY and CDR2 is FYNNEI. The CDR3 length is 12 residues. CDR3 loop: CASSGDALEQYF. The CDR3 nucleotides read TGTGCCAGCAGTGGGGATGCTTTGGAGCAGTACTTC.

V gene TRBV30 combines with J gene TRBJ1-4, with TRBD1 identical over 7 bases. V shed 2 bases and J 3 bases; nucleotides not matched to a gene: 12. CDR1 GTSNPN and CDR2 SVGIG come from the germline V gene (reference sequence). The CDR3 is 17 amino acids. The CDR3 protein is CAWSQKQGRSANEKLFF. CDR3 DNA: TGTGCCTGGAGTCAAAAACAGGGGCGGTCTGCTAATGAAAAACTGTTTTTT.

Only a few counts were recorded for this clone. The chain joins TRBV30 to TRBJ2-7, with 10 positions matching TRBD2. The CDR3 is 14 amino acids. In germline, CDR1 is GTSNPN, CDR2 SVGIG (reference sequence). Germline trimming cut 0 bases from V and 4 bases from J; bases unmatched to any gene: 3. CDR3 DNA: TGTGCCTGGAGTGTGGCTAGCGGGAGTTACGAGCAGTACTTC. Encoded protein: CAWSVASGSYEQYF. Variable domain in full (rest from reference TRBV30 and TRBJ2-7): SQTIHQWPATLVQPVGSPLSLECTVEGTSNPNLYWYRQAAGRGLQLLFYSVGIGQISSEVPQNLSASRPQDRQFILSSKKLLLSDSGFYLCAWSVASGSYEQYFGPGTRLTVT.

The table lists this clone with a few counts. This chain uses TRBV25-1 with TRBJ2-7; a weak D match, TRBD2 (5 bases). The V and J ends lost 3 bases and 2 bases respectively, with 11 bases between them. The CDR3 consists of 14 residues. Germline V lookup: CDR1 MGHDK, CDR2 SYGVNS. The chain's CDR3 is CASSDYRGAYEQYF. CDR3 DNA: TGTGCCAGCAGTGACTACCGGGGAGCCTACGAGCAGTACTTC.

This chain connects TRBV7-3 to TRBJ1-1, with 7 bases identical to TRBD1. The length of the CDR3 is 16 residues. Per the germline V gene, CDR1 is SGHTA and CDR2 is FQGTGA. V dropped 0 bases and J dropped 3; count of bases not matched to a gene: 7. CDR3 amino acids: CASSLTGTVQDTEAFF. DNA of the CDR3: TGTGCCAGCAGCTTAACCGGGACAGTACAGGACACTGAAGCTTTCTTT.

Here the CDR3 reads CSVAPAMNTEAFF. As DNA, the CDR3 is TGCAGCGTTGCCCCCGCCATGAACACTGAAGCTTTCTTT. The rearrangement joins TRBV29-1 to TRBJ1-1; no definite D call. Germline V gene data show CDR1 as SQVTM and CDR2 as ANQGSEA. CDR3 length equals 13 residues. V lost 4 bases and J 0 bases, leaving 9 bases between the germline ends.

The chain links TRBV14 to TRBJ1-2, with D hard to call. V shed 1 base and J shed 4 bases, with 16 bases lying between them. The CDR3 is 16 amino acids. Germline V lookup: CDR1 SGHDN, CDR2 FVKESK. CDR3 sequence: CASSQAFGYIGYGYTF. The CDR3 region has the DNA TGTGCCAGCAGCCAAGCTTTTGGTTATATCGGCTATGGCTACACCTTC.

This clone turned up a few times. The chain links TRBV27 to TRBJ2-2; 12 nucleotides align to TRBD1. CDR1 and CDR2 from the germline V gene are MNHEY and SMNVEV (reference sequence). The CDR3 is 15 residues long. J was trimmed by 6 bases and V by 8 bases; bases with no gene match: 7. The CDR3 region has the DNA TGTGCCAGCGCGCGGGACAGGGGGCGACCCGGGGAGCTGTTTTTT. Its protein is CASARDRGRPGELFF.

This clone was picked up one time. In nucleotides, the CDR3 is TGTGCCAGCAGCGTAGGGACAGGGAGAGGCCAGCCCCAGCATTTT. This sequence encodes CASSVGTGRGQPQHF. The V and J genes are TRBV9 and TRBJ1-5, with TRBD1 matching over 8 bases. V was pared by 0 bases and J by 7 bases, with 6 bases of the junction left unmatched. CDR3 length: 15 residues. Germline V CDR1 and CDR2: SGDLS, YYNGEE.

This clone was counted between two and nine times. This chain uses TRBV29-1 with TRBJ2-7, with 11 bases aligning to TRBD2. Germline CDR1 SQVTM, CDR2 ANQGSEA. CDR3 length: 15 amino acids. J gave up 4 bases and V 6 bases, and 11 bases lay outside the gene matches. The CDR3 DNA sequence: TGCAGCGTGTGCAAAAGACTAGCGGGGTCGTACGAGCAGTACTTC. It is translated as CSVCKRLAGSYEQYF.